Below, 15 T cell receptor beta chains from the same sample are listed, as sequenced in a study of blood T cell repertoires in COVID-19 (TCRdb year 2020). The protocol used for the library was the immunoSEQ multiplex PCR assay. Drawn from immuneACCESS, this table holds only the in-frame rearrangements with V and J called that TCRdb kept. Clones are partly lost; checked studies trace under half to an unresolved V gene and leave the rest unexplained. Counted in this sample were 250,000 or so clones; around 88% of them appeared once. The top ten constitute 1.2% to 1.5% of the sample. The sequencing input was peripheral blood. These receptors were obtained from a man of 80 years or more with acute or convalescent COVID-19.

V usage is TRBV11-2 and J usage is TRBJ1-1, with D hard to call. Germline V gene data show CDR1 as SGHAT and CDR2 as FQNNGV. The CDR3 runs 14 residues. Between the trimmed V and J ends, which lost 1 base and 4 bases, there was a span of 10 bases. The CDR3 is CASSLVQVSTEAFF. The DNA for the CDR3 is TGTGCCAGCAGCTTAGTTCAGGTCAGCACTGAAGCTTTCTTT.

This chain connects TRBV5-1 to TRBJ2-5; D perhaps matches TRBD1 (6 bases). Germline values: CDR1 SGHRS, CDR2 YFSETQ. The CDR3 has 17 residues. Deletions cut 2 bases from V and 3 bases from J, with 20 bases between. CDR3 DNA: TGCGCCAGCAGCTTAACTACGGGACAAACACTAAAAGAGACCCAGTACTTC. Encoded protein: CASSLTTGQTLKETQYF.

DNA of the CDR3: TGTGCCAGCAGCTCGACCCTAGGGACAGGGGGCTACGAGCAGTACTTC. This encodes CASSSTLGTGGYEQYF. The gene calls are TRBV7-2 and TRBJ2-7; 11 nucleotides line up with TRBD1. With V trimmed by 4 bases and J by 3 bases, 8 bases remained unmatched. Germline-derived CDR1 and CDR2 are SGHTA and FQGNSA. There are 16 residues in the CDR3.

The DNA of the CDR3 is TGTGCCAGCAGGAACAGGGGGATCCGAGAGACCCAGTACTTC. As protein: CASRNRGIRETQYF. The chain couples TRBV6-5 to TRBJ2-5, with 8 bases lining up with TRBD1. The CDR3 is 14 amino acids. V shed 6 bases and J 4 bases; nucleotides not matched to a gene: 7. Germline V lookup: CDR1 MNHEY, CDR2 SVGAGI.

This clone has only one observation. The gene calls are TRBV6-5 and TRBJ1-2, with 9 bases identical to TRBD1. The length of the CDR3 is 13 residues. Per the germline V gene, CDR1 is MNHEY and CDR2 is SVGAGI. V gave up 10 bases and J gave up 5 bases; unmatched junction bases: 8. In DNA form, the CDR3 reads TGTGCCACCCTAAAGGACAGGGGATATGGCTACACCTTC. It codes for CATLKDRGYGYTF.

The rearrangement joins TRBV5-4 to TRBJ2-7, with 10 nucleotides matching TRBD1. The CDR3 is 16 amino acids. J gave up 7 bases and V 0 bases, and 10 bases lay outside the gene matches. Germline V lookup: CDR1 SGHNT, CDR2 YYREEE (reference sequence). The CDR3 DNA follows: TGTGCCAGCAGCTTGGCCATCCGACAGGGGGCGAATGAGCAGTACTTC. This sequence encodes CASSLAIRQGANEQYF. The full variable domain, completed using reference TRBV5-4 and TRBJ2-7, is ETGVTQSPTHLIKTRGQQVTLRCSSQSGHNTVSWYQQALGQGPQFIFQYYREEENGRGNFPPRFSGLQFPNYSSELNVNALELDDSALYLCASSLAIRQGANEQYFGPGTRLTVT.

This clone was seen only a few times. The CDR3 reads CASSLSETQYF. CDR3 nucleotides: TGTGCCAGCAGTTTGTCGGAGACCCAGTACTTC. The chain links TRBV12-3 or TRBV12-4 to TRBJ2-5; D remains ambiguous. The CDR3 contains 11 residues. V lost 3 bases and J lost 5, with 4 bases in between.

V usage is TRBV4-1 and J usage is TRBJ2-2, with TRBD1 matching over 10 bases. This CDR3 is built from 15 residues. The J segment lost 6 bases and the V segment lost 0 bases, leaving 1 base of the junction unmatched. CDR1 is MGHRA and CDR2 is YSYEKL in the germline V gene. CDR3 DNA: TGCGCCAGCAGCCAAGAGACAGGGGGCCCCGGGGAGCTGTTTTTT. Protein sequence: CASSQETGGPGELFF.

This chain connects TRBV25-1 to TRBJ1-1; 10 bases align to TRBD1. There are 14 residues in the CDR3. After removal of 5 bases from V and 1 base from J, the junction contained 1 base not matched to a gene. Germline CDR1 and CDR2: MGHDK and SYGVNS. As DNA, the CDR3 is TGTGCCAGCAGTAGGACAGGGGGGAACACTGAAGCTTTCTTT. Amino acid sequence: CASSRTGGNTEAFF.

This clone was observed once. This sequence joins TRBV19 and TRBJ2-6, with 12 bases lining up with TRBD1. CDR3 length: 18 amino acids. J was trimmed by 0 bases and V by 7 bases; bases with no gene match: 7. Per the germline V gene, CDR1 is LNHDA and CDR2 is SQIVND (reference sequence). The chain's CDR3 is CASNPGQGAPSGANVLTF. The DNA of the CDR3 is TGTGCCAGTAACCCGGGACAGGGGGCCCCCTCTGGGGCCAACGTCCTGACTTTC.

V is TRBV20-1 and J is TRBJ2-1; tentative D call: TRBD1 (5 bases). Germline-derived CDR1 and CDR2 are DFQATT and SNEGSKA (reference sequence). The CDR3 has 10 amino acids. The V and J ends lost 4 bases and 9 bases respectively, with 7 bases between them. Here the CDR3 reads CSATRGEQFF. CDR3 in DNA: TGCAGTGCTACTAGGGGTGAGCAGTTCTTC.

This chain links TRBV29-1 with TRBJ1-2, with TRBD1 matching 10 bases. The CDR3 covers 15 residues. Germline V gene sequence: CDR1 SQVTM, CDR2 ANQGSEA. V lost 6 bases, J lost 4 bases, and 11 bases stayed unmatched. The CDR3 reads CSVEWTGGMGYGYTF. CDR3 bases: TGCAGCGTGGAATGGACAGGGGGAATGGGCTATGGCTACACCTTC.

V and J are TRBV27 and TRBJ1-4, with D tentatively TRBD1 (6 bases). The V end lost 0 bases, the J end lost 8 bases, and 13 bases lay between the germline ends. The CDR3 spans 15 residues. CDR1 MNHEY and CDR2 SMNVEV come from the germline V gene (reference sequence). Here the CDR3 reads CASSLSWGRQEKLFF. The CDR3 DNA follows: TGTGCCAGCAGTTTATCGTGGGGGCGTCAGGAAAAACTGTTTTTT.

This chain joins TRBV6-2 or TRBV6-3 and TRBJ2-7, with unresolved D. The CDR3 has 13 residues. The germline V and J ends were trimmed by 0 bases and 6 bases, with 9 bases remaining between them. Germline assignment: CDR1 MNHEY and CDR2 SVGEGT. In nucleotides, the CDR3 is TGTGCCAGCAGTTACTCGGTAGAGAGCGAGCAGTACTTC. Residues: CASSYSVESEQYF.

The chain recombines TRBV3-1 (or the pseudogene TRBV3-2) with TRBJ1-1; weak D call: TRBD1 (6 bases). V was shortened by 3 bases and J by 8 bases, with 13 bases between the two germline ends. Germline values: CDR1 LGHDT, CDR2 YNNKEL (reference sequence). CDR3 length: 13 amino acids. The DNA of the CDR3 is TGTGCCAGCAGCCACACCCAGGGGACCGAAGCTTTCTTT. This codes for CASSHTQGTEAFF.